These 16 T cell receptor beta chains were sequenced from one sample in a study of T cell changes during pregnancy in multiple sclerosis. Sequencing used immunoSEQ multiplex PCR; TCRdb keeps in-frame clones, though not all of them. Found here are 57,000 or so clones, around 90% of them singletons; the top ten hold around 3.5%. This specimen was peripheral blood, taken after pregnancy. The receptors originated from a female donor in good health, enrolled as a control in a pregnancy study.

This chain links TRBV20-1 with TRBJ1-1; no firm D call. Germline CDR1 is DFQATT and CDR2 is SNEGSKA (reference sequence). V lost 0 bases and J 10 bases, leaving 9 bases between the germline ends. The CDR3 extends over 11 amino acids. Written as DNA, the CDR3 is TGCAGTGCTAGAGACGCGGTGGGAGCTTTCTTT. Protein product: CSARDAVGAFF.

This rearrangement joins TRBV11-2 to TRBJ1-3, with D unresolved. The V end was cut by 1 base, the J end by 4 bases, with 5 bases between. CDR3 length equals 13 residues. CDR1 is SGHAT and CDR2 is FQNNGV in the germline V gene. CDR3 DNA sequence: TGTGCCAGCAGCTTAGGAGGAGGAAACACCATATATTTT. Translating gives CASSLGGGNTIYF.

The rearrangement links TRBV9 to TRBJ2-6, with D possibly being TRBD1 (5 bases). The germline V gene encodes CDR1 SGDLS and CDR2 YYNGEE. The CDR3 length is 18 residues. Trimming pared 2 bases from V and 0 bases from J, leaving 15 bases between. The DNA for the CDR3 is TGTGCCAGCAGCGTCTCTCAGGGCTCCCGCTCTGGGGCCAACGTCCTGACTTTC. Its protein is CASSVSQGSRSGANVLTF.

The chain employs TRBV7-9 and TRBJ1-1; D is ambiguous. The V and J ends lost 1 base and 5 bases respectively, with 14 bases between them. In germline, CDR1 is SEHNR, CDR2 FQNEAQ (reference sequence). The CDR3 contains 15 residues. The DNA for the CDR3 is TGTGCCAGCAGCTTAGAGATCGGCCGGAGTACTGAAGCTTTCTTT. This codes for CASSLEIGRSTEAFF.

The chain recombines TRBV7-2 with TRBJ1-2; possible D gene TRBD1, 6 bases. This CDR3 is 15 amino acids long. CDR1 and CDR2 (germline): SGHTA, FQGNSA. Trimming took 6 bases from V and 5 from J, leaving 19 bases between them. The CDR3 region has the DNA TGTGCCAGCAGGTCGTCCCCCGGGACAATTTATGGCTACACCTTC. It translates to CASRSSPGTIYGYTF.

The V and J genes are TRBV6-1 and TRBJ1-1; D perhaps matches TRBD1 (5 bases). CDR1 and CDR2 (germline): MNHNS, SASEGT. The CDR3 contains 13 residues. V gave up 4 bases and J gave up 7 bases, with 13 bases separating them. The CDR3 sequence is CASSGPQGFEAFF. As DNA, the CDR3 is TGTGCCAGCAGTGGACCTCAGGGTTTTGAAGCTTTCTTT.

The chain employs TRBV19 and TRBJ1-3, with a possible D match to TRBD1 (6 bases). V lost 7 bases, J lost 1 base, and 26 bases lay in between. This CDR3 has 19 amino acids. CDR1 and CDR2 from the germline V gene are LNHDA and SQIVND (reference sequence). The CDR3 sequence: CASTGDTYTFRLSGNTIYF. CDR3 nucleotides: TGTGCCAGTACCGGGGACACGTATACCTTCCGACTATCTGGAAACACCATATATTTT.

J is TRBJ2-7 and V is TRBV5-1, with 8 positions matching TRBD1. CDR1 and CDR2 from the germline V gene are SGHRS and YFSETQ. V shed 2 bases and J 3 bases; nucleotides not matched to a gene: 1. This CDR3 contains 13 residues. CDR3 sequence (DNA): TGCGCCAGCAGCTTACAGGGGGACTACGAGCAGTACTTC. Protein: CASSLQGDYEQYF.

The chain has TRBV11-2 and TRBJ2-3; possibly TRBD2 for D (5 bases). Germline V gene sequence: CDR1 SGHAT, CDR2 FQNNGV. The CDR3 extends over 13 amino acids. The V end lost 0 bases, the J end lost 12 bases, and 13 bases lay between the germline ends. The chain's CDR3 is CASSLDRDSAQYF. CDR3 nucleotide sequence: TGTGCCAGCAGCTTAGATCGCGATAGCGCACAGTATTTT.

V gene TRBV7-2 combines with J gene TRBJ1-1; D gene ambiguous. The CDR3 sequence is 13 residues long. Trimming stripped 5 bases from V and 4 bases from J, with 11 bases between. CDR1 and CDR2 (germline): SGHTA, FQGNSA. This CDR3 reads CASSAQRGTEAFF. CDR3 nucleotide sequence: TGTGCCAGCAGCGCCCAGCGGGGCACTGAAGCTTTCTTT.

The chain is built from TRBV7-2 and TRBJ1-2; D perhaps matches TRBD1 (6 bases). The CDR3 loop spans 14 amino acids. V was pared by 5 bases and J by 4 bases, with 14 bases between. From germline, CDR1 is SGHTA and CDR2 FQGNSA. The CDR3 DNA reads as TGTGCCAGCAGCCGAGGACAGCTCGGCTATGGCTACACCTTC. Amino acid sequence: CASSRGQLGYGYTF.

This chain's CDR3 is CSVEDPTLLRLARETQYF. DNA of the CDR3: TGCAGCGTTGAAGATCCGACCCTGCTGAGACTAGCTAGGGAGACCCAGTACTTC. This chain connects TRBV29-1 to TRBJ2-5, with 7 positions matching TRBD2. Trimming at V came to 0 bases and at J to 5 bases, leaving 18 bases not matched to a gene. CDR1 and CDR2 (germline): SQVTM, ANQGSEA. The CDR3 runs 18 residues.

The chain links TRBV6-5 to TRBJ1-1, with a weak D call TRBD1 (5 bases). Trimming cost V 0 bases and J 4 bases, with 15 bases left between them. Germline values: CDR1 MNHEY, CDR2 SVGAGI. The CDR3 is 16 residues long. The CDR3 loop is CASSYSSTRASTEAFF. CDR3 DNA sequence: TGTGCCAGCAGTTACTCTAGCACCAGGGCAAGCACTGAAGCTTTCTTT.

This chain's CDR3 is CSVRAASSYEQYF. CDR3 in DNA: TGCAGCGTTCGAGCGGCTAGCTCCTACGAGCAGTACTTC. V is TRBV29-1 and J is TRBJ2-7, with D possibly matching TRBD2 (5 bases). Trimming stripped 5 bases from V and 0 bases from J, with 11 bases between. CDR1 is SQVTM, CDR2 ANQGSEA, per germline. The CDR3 contains 13 residues.

The chain couples TRBV7-2 to TRBJ1-1; 8 bases map to TRBD1. V was clipped by 2 bases and J by 4 bases; unmatched bases: 15. Looked up from germline, CDR1 is SGHTA and CDR2 is FQGNSA. The CDR3 spans 18 residues. The CDR3: CASSLQVRGRGSVTEAFF. CDR3 DNA sequence: TGTGCCAGCAGCTTACAGGTCAGGGGGCGCGGGAGTGTCACTGAAGCTTTCTTT.

The rearrangement uses TRBV9 and TRBJ2-1; D possibly corresponds to TRBD2 (5 bases). The CDR3 has 18 residues. Germline loops: CDR1 SGDLS, CDR2 YYNGEE. The V end was cut by 3 bases, the J end by 1 base, with 20 bases between. The CDR3 loop is CASSAGVMWQMSYNEQFF. The CDR3 nucleotides are TGTGCCAGCAGCGCCGGGGTCATGTGGCAGATGTCCTACAATGAGCAGTTCTTC. Drawing the rest from reference TRBV9 and TRBJ2-1, the complete variable domain is DSGVTQTPKHLITATGQRVTLRCSPRSGDLSVYWYQQSLDQGLQFLIQYYNGEERAKGNILERFSAQQFPDLHSELNLSSLELGDSALYFCASSAGVMWQMSYNEQFFGPGTRLTVL.